This is a list of T cell receptor beta chains from one sample in a study of cytomegalovirus exposure and HLA in healthy donors. Method: immunoSEQ multiplex PCR; TCRdb's copy keeps in-frame clones and lacks some. The table has about 120,000 clones, around 80% seen once. Sequenced sample: PBMCs. The receptors here all came from a female donor in good health and CMV-seropositive. The CDR3 runs from the conserved cysteine through the conserved F or W. The D gene is left open where the match is weak. Rows give clone size only sometimes, using once, few, many, or a class for an expanded clone.

J gene: TRBJ1-3; clone size: -; V gene: TRBV6-5; D gene: -; CDR3 DNA: TGTGCCAGCAGCCCGTCCAGGGCCTCTGGAAACACCATATATTTT; CDR3 protein: CASSPSRASGNTIYF
J gene: TRBJ1-6; clone size: -; V gene: TRBV23-1; D gene: -; CDR3 DNA: TGCGCCAGCAGTCACTCAATTCCCCAGACCAACTCAGGGGTTTATAATTCACCCCTCCACTTT; CDR3 protein: CASSHSIPQTNSGVYNSPLHF
J gene: TRBJ1-2; clone size: -; V gene: TRBV5-4; D gene: -; CDR3 DNA: TGTGCCAGCAGCTTGGCCGGCGGGAGACTCCCTAACTATGGCTACACCTTC; CDR3 protein: CASSLAGGRLPNYGYTF
J gene: TRBJ2-3; clone size: -; V gene: TRBV4-1; D gene: -; CDR3 DNA: TGCGCCAGCAGCCAAGCAGTCAACATCCGCACAGATACGCAGTATTTT; CDR3 protein: CASSQAVNIRTDTQYF
J gene: TRBJ1-5; clone size: -; V gene: TRBV6-5; D gene: -; CDR3 DNA: TGTGCCAGCAGTCCCGACAGGATCCAGCCCCAGCATTTT; CDR3 protein: CASSPDRIQPQHF
J gene: TRBJ1-6; clone size: -; V gene: TRBV30; D gene: TRBD1; CDR3 DNA: TGTGCCTGGAGTCAGGGGGCGAATTCTTCACCCCTCCACTTT; CDR3 protein: CAWSQGANSSPLHF
J gene: TRBJ2-1; clone size: -; V gene: TRBV7-2; D gene: -; CDR3 DNA: TGTGCCAGCAGAAGGGGTCTGTACAATGAGCAGTTCTTC; CDR3 protein: CASRRGLYNEQFF
J gene: TRBJ2-1; clone size: -; V gene: TRBV7-2; D gene: TRBD2; CDR3 DNA: TGTGCCAGCAGCTTAGGACTAGCCAATGAGCAGTTCTTC; CDR3 protein: CASSLGLANEQFF
J gene: TRBJ1-4; clone size: -; V gene: TRBV6-6; D gene: TRBD1; CDR3 DNA: TGTGCCAGCAGTGCTCCGGGACAGGGCAATGAAAAACTGTTTTTT; CDR3 protein: CASSAPGQGNEKLFF
J gene: TRBJ2-7; clone size: -; V gene: TRBV18; D gene: -; CDR3 DNA: TGTGCCAGCTCACCAGACCAACAGTCCTACGAGCAGTACTTC; CDR3 protein: CASSPDQQSYEQYF
J gene: TRBJ1-4; clone size: once; V gene: TRBV30; D gene: -; CDR3 DNA: TGTGCCTGCGACCGGATGGAGAATGAAAAACTGTTTTTT; CDR3 protein: CACDRMENEKLFF
J gene: TRBJ2-7; clone size: -; V gene: TRBV2; D gene: TRBD2; CDR3 DNA: TGTGCCAGCAGTGACCCCGGGGGGTCTTATGAGCAGTACTTC; CDR3 protein: CASSDPGGSYEQYF
J gene: TRBJ1-5; clone size: -; V gene: TRBV28; D gene: TRBD1; CDR3 DNA: TGTGCCAGCTTCGACAGGGTTCGACGGCAGCCCCAGCATTTT; CDR3 protein: CASFDRVRRQPQHF
J gene: TRBJ2-5; clone size: -; V gene: TRBV19; D gene: -; CDR3 DNA: TGTGCCAGTAGTATGGAGGGGGCCCAAGAGACCCAGTACTTC; CDR3 protein: CASSMEGAQETQYF
J gene: TRBJ1-2; clone size: -; V gene: TRBV6-5; D gene: -; CDR3 DNA: TGTGCCAGCAGTGCGTACTCCAATCTTGGCTACACCTTC; CDR3 protein: CASSAYSNLGYTF
J gene: TRBJ1-6; clone size: -; V gene: TRBV27; D gene: TRBD1; CDR3 DNA: TGTGCCAGCAGTGAAACTACAGGGGTTCATTCACCCCTCCACTTT; CDR3 protein: CASSETTGVHSPLHF
J gene: TRBJ2-5; clone size: -; V gene: TRBV7-9; D gene: -; CDR3 DNA: TGTGCCAGCAGCTTCGGTGAGACCCAGTACTTC; CDR3 protein: CASSFGETQYF
J gene: TRBJ1-3; clone size: -; V gene: TRBV2; D gene: -; CDR3 DNA: TGTGCCAGCGTTTTGGGGGCGAGCACCATATATTTT; CDR3 protein: CASVLGASTIYF
J gene: TRBJ1-5; clone size: -; V gene: TRBV4-2; D gene: -; CDR3 DNA: TGTGCCAGCAGCCAAAGAGGTGGGCAGCCCCAGCATTTT; CDR3 protein: CASSQRGGQPQHF
J gene: TRBJ2-3; clone size: -; V gene: TRBV5-1; D gene: TRBD1; CDR3 DNA: TGCGCCAGCAGCTTGTCAGGGGGTTCTAGCACCACAGATACGCAGTATTTT; CDR3 protein: CASSLSGGSSTTDTQYF
J gene: TRBJ1-6; clone size: -; V gene: TRBV19; D gene: -; CDR3 DNA: TGTGCCACCCTGGACATTTATGGTAATTCACCCCTCCACTTT; CDR3 protein: CATLDIYGNSPLHF
J gene: TRBJ1-2; clone size: -; V gene: TRBV6-5; D gene: TRBD1; CDR3 DNA: TGTGCCAGCAGTTACTCGAGGACAGGGGGCGGCTATGGCTACACCTTC; CDR3 protein: CASSYSRTGGGYGYTF
J gene: TRBJ1-2; clone size: -; V gene: TRBV12-5; D gene: TRBD1; CDR3 DNA: TGTGCTAGTGGCCCCACGGACAGGGGGTATGGCTACACCTTC; CDR3 protein: CASGPTDRGYGYTF
J gene: TRBJ2-1; clone size: -; V gene: TRBV6-5; D gene: TRBD1; CDR3 DNA: TGTGCCAGCAATTCTCAGACAGGGCTCAATGAGCAGTTCTTC; CDR3 protein: CASNSQTGLNEQFF
J gene: TRBJ1-5; clone size: few; V gene: TRBV25-1; D gene: -; CDR3 DNA: TGTGCCAGCAGTTACACAGCATTTAGCAATCAGCCCCAGCATTTT; CDR3 protein: CASSYTAFSNQPQHF
J gene: TRBJ2-1; clone size: once; V gene: TRBV29-1; D gene: -; CDR3 DNA: TGCAGCGTTGGTGGAGCAAGCTCCTACAATGAGCAGTTCTTC; CDR3 protein: CSVGGASSYNEQFF
J gene: TRBJ1-5; clone size: -; V gene: TRBV6-1; D gene: -; CDR3 DNA: TGTGCCAGCAGTCTCCGAGGGTTAGGACAGCCCCAGCATTTT; CDR3 protein: CASSLRGLGQPQHF
J gene: TRBJ2-3; clone size: once; V gene: TRBV9; D gene: TRBD2; CDR3 DNA: TGTGCCAGCAGCTCCGGGACTAGCGGGGTCACAGATACGCAGTATTTT; CDR3 protein: CASSSGTSGVTDTQYF
J gene: TRBJ2-7; clone size: -; V gene: TRBV2; D gene: -; CDR3 DNA: TGTGCCAGCAGTGAGGGCGTGAATGAGCAGTACTTC; CDR3 protein: CASSEGVNEQYF
J gene: TRBJ2-7; clone size: once; V gene: TRBV7-2; D gene: -; CDR3 DNA: TGTGCCAGCAGCTCGACAGCTACTTACGAGCAGTACTTC; CDR3 protein: CASSSTATYEQYF
J gene: TRBJ2-3; clone size: -; V gene: TRBV10-1; D gene: -; CDR3 DNA: TGCGCCAGCACCCGGAGGGACGGGGCAGCAGATACGCAGTATTTT; CDR3 protein: CASTRRDGAADTQYF
J gene: TRBJ2-1; clone size: -; V gene: TRBV30; D gene: TRBD2; CDR3 DNA: TGTGCCTGGAGCAGACTAGCCCATGAGCAGTTCTTC; CDR3 protein: CAWSRLAHEQFF
J gene: TRBJ2-7; clone size: -; V gene: TRBV5-1; D gene: TRBD1; CDR3 DNA: TGCGCCAGCAGCTCTGGGACAGGAGTCCGGGAGCAGTACTTC; CDR3 protein: CASSSGTGVREQYF